The rows below give T cell receptor beta chains drawn from one sample of a study of blood T cell repertoires in COVID-19. Only in-frame clones appear in the TCRdb table, and some are missing; sequencing was by immunoSEQ multiplex PCR. The data contain 350,000 to 400,000 clones, around 89% of them seen just once; the ten biggest clones take up approximately 7%. The specimen sequenced was peripheral blood. These receptors were taken from a man between 18 and 35 years old with active or convalescent COVID-19. The CDR3 runs from the conserved cysteine through the conserved F or W. A D gene is named only where the DNA matches it firmly. Clone size is not always given. Where it is, it says once, few, many or a class for expanded clones.

>14|TRBV6-6|-|TRBJ2-1|TRBD1
CASRTGGSYNEQFF
TGTGCCAGCAGGACAGGGGGCTCCTACAATGAGCAGTTCTTC
>15|TRBV24-1|-|TRBJ2-1|-
CATSDYNSPYNEQFF
TGTGCCACCAGTGATTATAATTCTCCCTACAATGAGCAGTTCTTC
>16|TRBV7-2|-|TRBJ2-7|TRBD2
CASSLVSGMISYEQYF
TGTGCCAGCAGCTTAGTTAGCGGGATGATTTCCTACGAGCAGTACTTC
>16|TRBV28|-|TRBJ2-1|TRBD1
CASTSTGDSSYNEQFF
TGTGCCAGCACCTCCACAGGGGACAGCTCCTACAATGAGCAGTTCTTC
>14|TRBV5-1|-|TRBJ1-1|TRBD1
CASSSGQQNTEAFF
TGCGCCAGCAGCTCGGGACAGCAGAACACTGAAGCTTTCTTT
>15|TRBV7-9|-|TRBJ1-3|-
CASSLATGSGNTIYF
TGTGCCAGCAGCTTAGCGACAGGCTCTGGAAACACCATATATTTT
>13|TRBV12-3/TRBV12-4|-|TRBJ1-5|-
CASSSQGFQPQHF
TGTGCCAGCAGTAGTCAGGGGTTTCAGCCCCAGCATTTT
>13|TRBV12-3/TRBV12-4|-|TRBJ1-2|-
CASQRTRGNGYTF
TGTGCCAGCCAAAGGACACGGGGGAATGGCTACACCTTC
>18|TRBV28|-|TRBJ2-5|-
CASSLPPRRYPLQETQYF
TGTGCCAGCAGTTTACCCCCCAGGAGGTACCCCTTACAAGAGACCCAGTACTTC
>15|TRBV18|-|TRBJ2-1|TRBD1
CASSPISGQGTSQFF
TGTGCCAGCTCACCTATATCGGGACAGGGGACGAGTCAGTTCTTC
>12|TRBV7-2|-|TRBJ2-7|-
CASSVNSYEQYF
TGTGCCAGCAGCGTTAACAGCTACGAGCAGTACTTC
>15|TRBV14|-|TRBJ2-7|TRBD1
CASSLGTGKSYEQYF
TGTGCCAGCAGCCTGGGGACAGGGAAGTCCTACGAGCAGTACTTC
>12|TRBV7-8|-|TRBJ1-5|-
CASSFIEQPQHF
TGTGCCAGCAGCTTCATAGAACAGCCCCAGCATTTT
>15|TRBV6-1|-|TRBJ1-2|TRBD1
CASSETGHVGYGYTF
TGTGCCAGCAGTGAGACAGGGCATGTAGGGTATGGCTACACCTTC
>12|TRBV25-1|-|TRBJ2-2|-
CASSAYTGELFF
TGTGCCAGCAGTGCCTACACCGGGGAGCTGTTTTTT
>13|TRBV9|-|TRBJ1-2|-
CASAGGRNYGYTF
TGTGCCAGTGCCGGAGGGAGAAACTATGGCTACACCTTC
>18|TRBV3-1/TRBV3-2|-|TRBJ1-2|TRBD1
CASSQLRVRDREIYGYTF
TGTGCCAGCAGCCAGCTCCGGGTACGGGACAGGGAGATCTATGGCTACACCTTC
>15|TRBV2|-|TRBJ2-3|-
CATPNFPMSTDTQYF
TGTGCCACCCCAAACTTCCCCATGAGCACAGATACGCAGTATTTT
>15|TRBV18|-|TRBJ2-7|-
CASSPLGAVSGEQYF
TGTGCCAGCTCACCACTTGGAGCGGTCTCGGGCGAGCAGTACTTC
>16|TRBV6-1|-|TRBJ2-3|TRBD1
CASSEPTGGGTDTQYF
TGTGCCAGCAGTGAGCCCACAGGGGGCGGCACAGATACGCAGTATTTT
>14|TRBV28|-|TRBJ1-1|-
CASSSPGVRTEAFF
TGTGCCAGCAGTTCCCCAGGGGTCAGGACTGAAGCTTTCTTT
>16|TRBV7-9|-|TRBJ2-1|TRBD1
CASSEAGDRGYNEQFF
TGTGCCAGCAGCGAAGCCGGCGACAGGGGATACAATGAGCAGTTCTTC
>13|TRBV20-1|-|TRBJ1-5|-
CSASRTVDQPQHF
TGCAGTGCTAGTCGGACAGTCGATCAGCCCCAGCATTTT
>14|TRBV12-5|-|TRBJ1-2|-
CASMGAGFTYGYTF
TGTGCTAGTATGGGTGCAGGCTTTACATATGGCTACACCTTC
>16|TRBV28|-|TRBJ1-4|-
CASSSLTAATNEKLFF
TGTGCCAGCAGCTCCCTGACAGCTGCAACTAATGAAAAACTGTTTTTT
>15|TRBV11-2|-|TRBJ1-5|-
CASSPDRFSNQPQHF
TGTGCCAGCAGCCCTGACAGGTTTAGCAATCAGCCCCAGCATTTT
>14|TRBV7-9|once|TRBJ1-2|-
CASSVGGQASNPFF
TGTGCCAGCAGCGTCGGGGGGCAAGCGTCGAACCCATTCTTC
>15|TRBV24-1|-|TRBJ1-2|-
CATSDSTTSLYGYTF
TGTGCCACCAGTGACTCTACTACGTCCCTCTATGGCTACACCTTC
>16|TRBV29-1|-|TRBJ2-3|TRBD1
CSVISREDRATDTQYF
TGCAGCGTTATAAGTCGGGAAGACAGGGCCACAGATACGCAGTATTTT
>15|TRBV5-1|-|TRBJ2-3|TRBD2
CASSNGTSGTDTQYF
TGCGCCAGCAGCAACGGGACTAGCGGCACAGATACGCAGTATTTT
>14|TRBV6-5|-|TRBJ2-7|TRBD2
CASSYSGGGGEQYF
TGTGCCAGCAGTTACAGCGGTGGGGGGGGCGAGCAGTACTTC
>12|TRBV9|-|TRBJ1-6|-
CASSAYRDSLHF
TGTGCCAGCAGCGCCTACAGGGATTCGCTCCACTTT
>14|TRBV28|few|TRBJ1-2|-
CASSGPGNFYGYTF
TGTGCCAGCAGTGGCCCAGGGAATTTTTATGGCTACACCTTC
>14|TRBV28|-|TRBJ1-5|TRBD1
CASSNRDRNQPQHF
TGTGCCAGCAGTAACCGGGACAGAAATCAGCCCCAGCATTTT
>17|TRBV6-2/TRBV6-3|-|TRBJ1-5|TRBD1
CASSYSMKSRGNQPQHF
TGTGCCAGCAGTTACTCGATGAAAAGCAGGGGGAATCAGCCCCAGCATTTT
>15|TRBV7-9|-|TRBJ1-5|TRBD1
CASSLGGTGLQPQHF
TGTGCCAGCAGCTTAGGTGGGACAGGGCTTCAGCCCCAGCATTTT
>18|TRBV4-3|once|TRBJ2-3|TRBD2
CASSQLTSGGSRTDTQYF
TGCGCCAGCAGCCAACTGACTAGCGGGGGGTCTCGCACAGATACGCAGTATTTT
>14|TRBV5-4|-|TRBJ2-7|-
CASSLWQGLYEQYF
TGTGCCAGCAGCTTGTGGCAGGGGTTGTACGAGCAGTACTTC
>11|TRBV29-1|-|TRBJ1-1|-
CSGAMNTEAFF
TGCAGCGGGGCAATGAACACTGAAGCTTTCTTT
>17|TRBV9|-|TRBJ1-3|-
CASSPPGRVFTGNTIYF
TGTGCCAGCAGCCCCCCAGGGAGGGTCTTCACTGGAAACACCATATATTTT
>14|TRBV19|-|TRBJ2-2|-
CASSIESRAGELFF
TGTGCCAGTAGTATAGAATCCAGGGCCGGGGAGCTGTTTTTT
>15|TRBV4-3|-|TRBJ1-1|-
CASSQAFGRAPEAFF
TGCGCCAGCAGCCAAGCTTTCGGCAGGGCCCCTGAAGCTTTCTTT
>14|TRBV7-2|-|TRBJ1-5|TRBD1
CASSPGTANQPQHF
TGTGCCAGCAGCCCCGGGACAGCGAATCAGCCCCAGCATTTT
>15|TRBV6-2/TRBV6-3|-|TRBJ1-5|-
CASSYRGQLKQPQHF
TGTGCCAGCAGTTACCGTGGACAGTTAAAACAGCCCCAGCATTTT
>12|TRBV6-2/TRBV6-3|once|TRBJ2-1|-
CASSLSFHEQFF
TGTGCCAGCAGTCTGTCGTTCCATGAGCAGTTCTTC
>14|TRBV7-3|-|TRBJ2-7|-
CASSLTPGPYEQYF
TGTGCCAGCAGCTTAACGCCAGGGCCCTACGAGCAGTACTTC
>15|TRBV5-1|-|TRBJ2-7|TRBD1
CASSYSPGQGSEQYF
TGCGCCAGCAGCTACTCTCCGGGACAGGGGAGCGAGCAGTACTTC
>13|TRBV27|-|TRBJ2-7|TRBD1
CASSLGGQYEQYF
TGTGCCAGCAGTTTAGGGGGACAGTACGAGCAGTACTTC
>15|TRBV27|-|TRBJ2-7|-
CASTRWGGAGYEQYF
TGTGCCAGCACCAGGTGGGGGGGCGCGGGGTACGAGCAGTACTTC
>14|TRBV28|few|TRBJ1-3|-
CASSPGGDGNTIYF
TGTGCCAGCAGTCCCGGGGGTGATGGAAACACCATATATTTT
>16|TRBV4-3|-|TRBJ2-1|-
CASSQDGRGGLNEQFF
TGCGCCAGCAGCCAAGATGGGAGGGGGGGACTCAATGAGCAGTTCTTC
>16|TRBV5-1|-|TRBJ2-3|TRBD2
CASTPSSGASTDTQYF
TGCGCCAGCACCCCGTCTAGCGGGGCTAGCACAGATACGCAGTATTTT
>13|TRBV27|once|TRBJ1-2|-
CASSLGRGYGYTF
TGTGCCAGCAGTTTGGGCAGGGGCTATGGCTACACCTTC
>14|TRBV29-1|-|TRBJ2-3|TRBD1
CSVEGTGGTDTQYF
TGCAGCGTTGAAGGGACAGGGGGCACAGATACGCAGTATTTT
>15|TRBV7-2|-|TRBJ2-5|-
CASSLRGRDQETQYF
TGTGCCAGCAGCCTACGGGGTAGGGACCAAGAGACCCAGTACTTC
>15|TRBV6-5|-|TRBJ1-2|-
CASSYSRAGPGGYTF
TGTGCCAGCAGTTACTCGAGGGCTGGCCCCGGAGGCTACACCTTC
>16|TRBV19|-|TRBJ2-3|TRBD2
CASSNPTSGRGDTQYF
TGTGCCAGTAGTAACCCGACTAGCGGGAGAGGGGATACGCAGTATTTT
>15|TRBV15|few|TRBJ1-6|-
CATSRDSTDNSPLHF
TGTGCCACCAGCAGAGATTCCACGGATAATTCACCCCTCCACTTT